This TCR beta chain was retrieved from a study of cytomegalovirus exposure and HLA in healthy donors. The germline CDR1 and CDR2 sequences are LGHNA and YSLEER. This CDR3 spans 15 amino acids. Trimming took 0 bases from V and 7 from J; bases not matched to a gene: 5. Libraries were prepared by immunoSEQ multiplex PCR; TCRdb keeps only in-frame clonotypes and omits some of them. Of roughly 350,000 clones in the sample, about nine tenths were seen once. Input material: PBMCs. The TCR comes from a woman aged 18-35 years in good health and CMV-seronegative. V gene TRBV4-3 combines with J gene TRBJ2-1, with 8 positions matching TRBD2. The CDR3, as DNA: TGCGCCAGCAGCCAAGAAGGGATAGCGGGAAATGAGCAGTTCTTC. It specifies CASSQEGIAGNEQFF.